This TCR beta chain was identified in a study of cytomegalovirus exposure and HLA in healthy donors. Trimming shortened V by 0 bases and J by 4 bases, and 15 bases separated the two germline ends. The V gene's germline CDR1 is MGHRA and CDR2 YSYEKL. The CDR3 runs 16 residues. The PCR was carried out with 60 Vbeta primers and 13 Jbeta primers. Produced via immunoSEQ multiplex PCR; TCRdb's table is partial and in-frame only. The sample consists of about 100,000 clones, approximately 77% of them appearing once. This clonotype was sampled from a male donor in good health and CMV-seropositive. The rearrangement joins TRBV4-1 to TRBJ1-2, with a possible D match to TRBD1 (5 bases). Sequencing was performed on PBMCs. CDR3 DNA sequence: TGCGCCAGCAGCCAAGATCTGACAGCGGAGGGCTATGGCTACACCTTC. Translation gives CASSQDLTAEGYGYTF.